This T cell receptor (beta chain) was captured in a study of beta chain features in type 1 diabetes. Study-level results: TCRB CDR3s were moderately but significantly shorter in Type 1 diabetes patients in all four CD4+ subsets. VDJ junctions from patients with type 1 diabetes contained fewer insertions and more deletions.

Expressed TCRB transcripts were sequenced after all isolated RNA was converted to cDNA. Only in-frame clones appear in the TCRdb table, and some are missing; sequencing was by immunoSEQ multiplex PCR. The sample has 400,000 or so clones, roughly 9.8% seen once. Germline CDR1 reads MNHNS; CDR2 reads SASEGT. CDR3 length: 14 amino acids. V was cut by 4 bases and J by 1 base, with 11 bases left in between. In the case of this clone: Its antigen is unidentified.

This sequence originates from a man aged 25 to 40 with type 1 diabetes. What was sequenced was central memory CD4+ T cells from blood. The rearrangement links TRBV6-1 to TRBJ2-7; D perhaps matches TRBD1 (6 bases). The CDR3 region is CASSGQEASYEQYF. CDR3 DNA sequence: TGTGCCAGCAGTGGACAGGAAGCATCCTACGAGCAGTACTTC.